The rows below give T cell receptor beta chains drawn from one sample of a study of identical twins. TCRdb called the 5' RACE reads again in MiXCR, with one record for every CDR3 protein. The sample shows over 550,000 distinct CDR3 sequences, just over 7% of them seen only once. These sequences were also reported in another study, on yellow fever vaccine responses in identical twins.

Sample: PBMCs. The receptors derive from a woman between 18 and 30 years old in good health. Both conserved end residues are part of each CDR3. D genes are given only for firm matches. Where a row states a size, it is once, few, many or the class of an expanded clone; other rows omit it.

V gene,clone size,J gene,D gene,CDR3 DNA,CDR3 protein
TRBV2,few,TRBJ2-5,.,TGTGCCAGCAGAGCCAGGGACTGGCCGCGGGGGACCCAGTACTTC,CASRARDWPRGTQYF
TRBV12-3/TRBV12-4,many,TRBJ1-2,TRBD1,TGTGCCAGCAGTCCAGGGACAGGGGGACTCGGCTACACCTTC,CASSPGTGGLGYTF
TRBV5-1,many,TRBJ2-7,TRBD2,TGCGCCAGCAGCTTGCAGCGGGAGAAGAGCGAGCAGTACTTC,CASSLQREKSEQYF
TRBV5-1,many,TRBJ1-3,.,TGCGCCAGCAGCAAGAGTACGGCTGGAAACACCATATATTTT,CASSKSTAGNTIYF
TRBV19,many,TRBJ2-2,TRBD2,TGTGCCAGTAGTATTGGGACTAGCGGGAACACCGGGGAGCTGTTTTTT,CASSIGTSGNTGELFF
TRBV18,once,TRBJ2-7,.,TGTGCCAGCTCACCATTGTCAGGGGCCTACGAGCAGTACTTC,CASSPLSGAYEQYF
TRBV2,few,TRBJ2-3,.,TGTGCCAGCAGTGACCTAAGACAGCTCACAGATACGCAGTATTTT,CASSDLRQLTDTQYF
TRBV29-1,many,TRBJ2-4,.,TGCAGCGTTGCAAGTGGTCCGCTAGCCAAAAACATTCAGTACTTC,CSVASGPLAKNIQYF
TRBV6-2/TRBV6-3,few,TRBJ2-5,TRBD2,TGTGCCAGCAGTTACCTGGGGGGGGAGACCCAGTACTTC,CASSYLGGETQYF
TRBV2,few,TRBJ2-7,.,TGTGCCAGCAGTCAGGCAGGGGTCCACGAGCAGTACTTC,CASSQAGVHEQYF
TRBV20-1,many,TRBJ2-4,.,TGCAGTGCTAGAGATCCCGGGTCAGAAGCCAAAAACATTCAGTACTTC,CSARDPGSEAKNIQYF
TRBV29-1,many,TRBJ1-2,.,TGCAGCGTTGAAGCCCCCGGCAGCCTGAGAGATGGCTACACCTTC,CSVEAPGSLRDGYTF
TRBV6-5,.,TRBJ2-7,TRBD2,TGTGCCAGCAGTTACTCGGCTAGCGGGAATACCTACGAGCAGTACTTC,CASSYSASGNTYEQYF
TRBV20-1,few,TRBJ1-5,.,TGCAGTGCTCGGGGGGATATTAGCAATCAGCCCCAGCATTTT,CSARGDISNQPQHF
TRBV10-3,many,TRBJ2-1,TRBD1,TGTGCCATCAGTCAAGCAACAGGGGGCTCCTACAATGAGCAGTTCTTC,CAISQATGGSYNEQFF
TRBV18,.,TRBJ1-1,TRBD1,TGTGCCAGCTCACCGACAGGGGCGTCTGAAGCTTTCTTT,CASSPTGASEAFF
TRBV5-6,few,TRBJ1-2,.,TGTGCCAGCAGCAAGGACAGCCCTCCTGGCTACACCTTC,CASSKDSPPGYTF
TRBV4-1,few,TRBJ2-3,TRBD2,TGCGCCAGCAGCCAACCTCTAGCGGGGCGTTCAGATACGCAGTATTTT,CASSQPLAGRSDTQYF
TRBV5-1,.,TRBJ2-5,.,TGCGCCAGCAGGATTGGGAGTACGGAGACCCAGTACTTC,CASRIGSTETQYF
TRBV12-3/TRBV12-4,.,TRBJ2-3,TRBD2,TGTGCCAGCAGTTTAGCGCTTTTTAGCGGGCTTAGCACAGATACGCAGTATTTT,CASSLALFSGLSTDTQYF
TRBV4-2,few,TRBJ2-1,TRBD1,TGTGCCAGCAGCCAAGTTGAGGGGGCCGGTCAGAATGAGCAGTTCTTC,CASSQVEGAGQNEQFF
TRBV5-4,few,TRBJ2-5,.,TGTGCCAGCAGCTCAATTCCGGGGATGAAAGAGACCCAGTACTTC,CASSSIPGMKETQYF
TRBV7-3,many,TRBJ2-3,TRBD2,TGTGCCAGCAGCTCCACCGGGACTAGCGGGAGGGACACAGATACGCAGTATTTT,CASSSTGTSGRDTDTQYF
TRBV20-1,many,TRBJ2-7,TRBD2,TGCAGTGCTAGAGACCCGGGACTAGCCTACGAGCAGTACTTC,CSARDPGLAYEQYF
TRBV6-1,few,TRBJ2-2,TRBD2,TGTGCCAGCATCAGATCGGGGGGGCGGAACACCGGGGAGCTGTTTTTT,CASIRSGGRNTGELFF
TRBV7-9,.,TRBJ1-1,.,TGTGCCAGCAGCTCAGCGGACGGGAACACTGAAGCTTTCTTT,CASSSADGNTEAFF
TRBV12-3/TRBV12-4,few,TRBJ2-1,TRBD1,TGTGCCAGCAGTTTGTGGACAGGGGGCTCCTACAATGAGCAGTTCTTC,CASSLWTGGSYNEQFF
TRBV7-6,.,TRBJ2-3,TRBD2,TGTGCCAGCAGCACCCGACTAGCGGGGAACACAGATACGCAGTATTTT,CASSTRLAGNTDTQYF
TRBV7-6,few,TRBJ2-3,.,TGTGCCAGCAGCTCTACGGTGGATACGCAGTATTTT,CASSSTVDTQYF
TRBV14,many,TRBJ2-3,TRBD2,TGTGCCAGCAGCCAAAGACGAGGGACTAGCGGGGACACAGATACGCAGTATTTT,CASSQRRGTSGDTDTQYF
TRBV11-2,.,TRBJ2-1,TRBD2,TGTGCCAGCAGCTTATATGGTCGAGGAGCGGGAGTCTACAATGAGCAGTTCTTC,CASSLYGRGAGVYNEQFF
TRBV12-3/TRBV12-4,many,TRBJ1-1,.,TGTGCCAGCAGTTTAGACAGCTTGAACACTGAAGCTTTCTTT,CASSLDSLNTEAFF
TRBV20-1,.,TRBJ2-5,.,TGCAGTGCTAGACCGACTAGACCCCAAGAGACCCAGTACTTC,CSARPTRPQETQYF
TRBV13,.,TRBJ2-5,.,TGTGCCAGCAGCCCGAGTTTTGGGGGCGAAGAGACCCAGTACTTC,CASSPSFGGEETQYF
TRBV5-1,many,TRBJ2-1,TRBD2,TGCGCCAGCAGCTTTTCCTACGAGCGGGGGATGAGTAATGAGCAGTTCTTC,CASSFSYERGMSNEQFF
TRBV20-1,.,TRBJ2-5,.,TGCAGTGCTAGTACTTGGGGGGGGGCCAAAGAGACCCAGTACTTC,CSASTWGGAKETQYF
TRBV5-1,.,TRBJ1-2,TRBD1,TGCGCCAGCAGTCGCACTGGACAGGGGGGGTATGGCTACACCTTC,CASSRTGQGGYGYTF
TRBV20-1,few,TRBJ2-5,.,TGCAGTGCTGGTGTGGGGCAAGAGACCCAGTACTTC,CSAGVGQETQYF
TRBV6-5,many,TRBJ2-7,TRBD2,TGTGCCAGCAGTTACTCTGTCCCCCTTGCGGGAGGGGCCTACGAGCAGTACTTC,CASSYSVPLAGGAYEQYF
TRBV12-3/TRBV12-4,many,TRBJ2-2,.,TGTGCCAGCAGTTTATCGGTCGGGGAGCTGTTTTTT,CASSLSVGELFF
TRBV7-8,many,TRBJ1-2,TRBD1,TGTGCCAGCAGCCTCCGGGACAGAGAAGCCTATGGCTACACCTTC,CASSLRDREAYGYTF
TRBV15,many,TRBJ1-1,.,TGTGCCACCAGCACCGGGACGGTTCTTAACACTGAAGCTTTCTTT,CATSTGTVLNTEAFF
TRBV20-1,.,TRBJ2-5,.,TGCAGTGCTAGAGATTACACAGGGAGTAAGACCCAGTACTTC,CSARDYTGSKTQYF
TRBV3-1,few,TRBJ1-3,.,TGTGCCAGCAGCCAAGGGGACGGCTCTGGAAACACCATATATTTT,CASSQGDGSGNTIYF
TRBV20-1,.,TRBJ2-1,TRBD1,TGCAGTGTGGAACCAGGACAGGATTACAATGAGCAGTTCTTC,CSVEPGQDYNEQFF
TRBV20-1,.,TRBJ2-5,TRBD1,TGCAGTGCTGACACCGGGACAGGGATTGAGACCCAGTACTTC,CSADTGTGIETQYF
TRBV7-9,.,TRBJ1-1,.,TGTGCCAGCAGCTTAGGGGGGTCCCCCGTGGAAGCTTTCTTT,CASSLGGSPVEAFF
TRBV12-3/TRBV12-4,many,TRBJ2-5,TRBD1,TGCGCCAGCAGCTTGTCACAGGGGGCAGAGACCCAGTACTTC,CASSLSQGAETQYF
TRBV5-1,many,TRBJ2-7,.,TGCGCCAGCAGCTTGGGAATCGCGGACGAGCAGTACTTC,CASSLGIADEQYF
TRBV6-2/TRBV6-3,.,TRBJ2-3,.,TGTGCCAGCAGTTACGGTCGGATAGCTATCAGAGATACGCAGTATTTT,CASSYGRIAIRDTQYF
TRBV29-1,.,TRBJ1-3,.,TGCAGCGTCGTGGACAGCTCTGGAAACACCATATATTTT,CSVVDSSGNTIYF
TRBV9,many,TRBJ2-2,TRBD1,TGTGCCAGCAGCGCCCCCCCCGGGACAGCGAACACCGGGGAGCTGTTTTTT,CASSAPPGTANTGELFF
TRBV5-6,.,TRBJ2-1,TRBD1,TGTGCCAGCAGCTTGGCCGGTGGGAACAGGGGTGAGCAGTTCTTC,CASSLAGGNRGEQFF
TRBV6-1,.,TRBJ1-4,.,TGTGCCAGCAGCCCCTTTGGCGACAGGCCTAATGAAAAACTGTTTTTT,CASSPFGDRPNEKLFF
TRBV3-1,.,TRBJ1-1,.,TGTGCCAGCAGCCAGGGGTTCTCTGACACTGAAGCTTTCTTT,CASSQGFSDTEAFF
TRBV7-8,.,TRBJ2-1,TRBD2,TGTGCCAGCAGCTTAGGAGGGAGCGGGGGGGCCTACAATGAGCAGTTCTTC,CASSLGGSGGAYNEQFF
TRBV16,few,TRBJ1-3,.,TGTGCCAGCAGCCAAGTTTTCGGCGCTGGAAACACCATATATTTT,CASSQVFGAGNTIYF
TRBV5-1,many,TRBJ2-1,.,TGCGCCAGCAGCTTGACCCTGGCGGGGGCCTGGGATGAGCAGTTCTTC,CASSLTLAGAWDEQFF